This TCR beta chain was observed in a study of PD-L1 blockade in urothelial cancer. Across the whole study: Patients' atezolizumab regimen, 1,200 mg intravenously every 3 weeks, began around 2014. Median T cell yield per blood sample was about 150,000 cells. About 85% of the roughly 29 patients were men whose urothelial cancer was bladder-origin. Chemotherapy regimens numbering 0 to 3 had been given to patients.

Germline V gene lookup returns CDR1 LNHDA and CDR2 SQIVND (reference sequence). After removal of 7 bases from V and 5 bases from J, the junction contained 17 bases not matched to a gene. The CDR3 is 17 residues long. The time point: pretreatment peripheral blood. The repertoire was sequenced with immunoSEQ multiplex PCR; TCRdb's copy has only in-frame clones and lacks some. The table records about 95,000 clones, about nine tenths of them present only once. Sequenced material: PBMCs, taken around atezolizumab (anti-PD-L1) treatment. The chain employs TRBV19 and TRBJ1-1; 9 nucleotides align to TRBD1. The receptor's source is a man in his sixties with urothelial cancer. CDR3 region: CASIIYTPGQGRTEAFF. CDR3 in DNA: TGTGCCAGTATCATCTACACCCCGGGACAGGGTAGGACTGAAGCTTTCTTT.